The 21 T cell receptor beta chains below all came from one sample that was sequenced in a study of OX40 agonist ivuxolimab in advanced cancers. Data came from immunoSEQ multiplex PCR; TCRdb stores just in-frame clones and leaves some out. The sample yields 60,000 to 85,000 clones, roughly 88% seen once. The material was CD4+ or CD8+ T cells sorted from blood, obtained in a trial of the OX40 agonist ivuxolimab. Every receptor here comes from an adult with an advanced solid tumor such as melanoma, head and neck, liver or kidney cancer.

The CDR3 coding sequence is TGTGCCAGCAGCTTCTCTAGCACCGGGGAGCTGTTTTTT. As protein: CASSFSSTGELFF. V and J are TRBV7-7 and TRBJ2-2; no firm D call. V shed 3 bases and J shed 4 bases, with 6 bases lying between them. CDR1 is SSHAT and CDR2 is FNYEAQ in the germline V gene (reference sequence). The CDR3 has 13 amino acids. The full variable domain, rest sourced from reference TRBV7-7 and TRBJ2-2, is GAGVSQSPRYKVTKRGQDVTLRCDPISSHATLYWYQQALGQGPEFLTYFNYEAQPDKSGLPSDRFSAERPEGSISTLTIQRTEQRDSAMYRCASSFSSTGELFFGEGSRLTVL.

This chain links TRBV9 with TRBJ2-1, with D unresolved. The V end was cut by 3 bases, the J end by 0 bases, with 10 bases between. The CDR3 has 15 residues. Germline V gene lookup returns CDR1 SGDLS and CDR2 YYNGEE. CDR3 in DNA: TGTGCCAGCAGCGACGGGCCCTTCTCCTACAATGAGCAGTTCTTC. It yields the protein CASSDGPFSYNEQFF.

Turning to this clone: Other DNA sequences in the same sample also yield this CDR3. This chain joins TRBV7-9 and TRBJ1-4, with D possibly being TRBD1 (5 bases). V lost 0 bases, J lost 7 bases, and 9 bases lay in between. The CDR3 has 14 amino acids. Germline V gives CDR1 SEHNR, CDR2 FQNEAQ (reference sequence). The CDR3 loop is CASSLAGGSEKLFF. In nucleotides, the CDR3 is TGTGCCAGCAGCTTAGCTGGGGGTAGTGAAAAACTGTTTTTT.

The gene calls are TRBV10-3 and TRBJ2-3, with D perhaps being TRBD1 or TRBD2 (5 bases each). The CDR3 loop spans 14 amino acids. The V end lost 6 bases, the J end lost 4 bases, and 14 bases lay between the germline ends. CDR1 is ENHRY, CDR2 SYGVKD, per germline. The CDR3 DNA sequence: TGTGCCATCAGCCTACGAGGGGTTCCAGATACGCAGTATTTT. It translates to CAISLRGVPDTQYF.

This sequence joins TRBV7-8 and TRBJ1-4, with 8 bases fitting TRBD1. The CDR3 is 14 amino acids. Germline CDR1 is SGHVS and CDR2 is FQNEAQ. V was pared by 5 bases and J by 11 bases, with 10 bases of the junction left unmatched. The CDR3 region has the DNA TGTGCCAGCAGCCGTGACAGGGGCATTGGGAAACTGTTTTTT. The encoded protein is CASSRDRGIGKLFF.

The J gene is TRBJ2-5, the V gene TRBV7-6, with TRBD2 identical over 13 bases. The DNA matches TRBJ2-7 better at its end, which makes the J call doubtful. Germline lookup yields CDR1 SGHVS and CDR2 FNYEAQ. The CDR3 consists of 18 residues. The DNA of the CDR3 is TGTGCCAGCAGCTTACCTATGGGACTAGCGGGAAGCTCCTACGAGCAGTACTTC. It encodes CASSLPMGLAGSSYEQYF.

About this clone: A read error may produce the germline difference seen at one junction end. The V and J genes are TRBV6-6 and TRBJ1-5; D is undetermined. Looked up from germline, CDR1 is MNHNY and CDR2 is SVGAGI (reference sequence). CDR3 length: 12 amino acids. The CDR3 DNA follows: TGTGCCAGCAGTTACTTGGCAGGCGCCACAACTTTT. Residues: CASSYLAGATTF.

This clone appeared a single time. The rearrangement links TRBV28 to TRBJ2-1; 12 bases are shared with TRBD2. The CDR3 consists of 16 residues. The V gene's germline CDR1 is MDHEN and CDR2 SYDVKM. The trim removed 4 bases at V and 2 bases at J, leaving 3 bases unmatched. This CDR3 is CASSSGLAGPYNEQFF. As DNA, the CDR3 is TGTGCCAGCAGTTCAGGACTAGCGGGACCCTACAATGAGCAGTTCTTC.

The chain employs TRBV9 and TRBJ2-1; 12 positions match TRBD2. With 3 bases clipped from V and 7 bases from J, the junction kept 8 bases outside the gene matches. Germline values: CDR1 SGDLS, CDR2 YYNGEE. CDR3 size: 16 residues. CDR3 nucleotides: TGTGCCAGCAGCGAGGTCGCTAGCGGGAGGGGGAATGAGCAGTTCTTC. Translation gives CASSEVASGRGNEQFF.

This chain links TRBV30 with TRBJ2-2; a possible D gene is TRBD2 (5 bases). CDR1 and CDR2 (germline): GTSNPN, SVGIG (reference sequence). The CDR3 has 14 residues. Trimming took 3 bases from V and 1 from J, leaving 9 bases between them. CDR3 in DNA: TGTGCCTGGAGACGGGGATTGAACACCGGGGAGCTGTTTTTT. Translation gives CAWRRGLNTGELFF.

Remarks on this clone: Other DNA sequences of this sample code for an identical CDR3. This chain links TRBV5-1 with TRBJ2-5; 7 positions agree with TRBD1. V was pared by 0 bases and J by 2 bases, with 4 bases of the junction left unmatched. The CDR3 loop spans 15 amino acids. The germline gives CDR1 SGHRS, CDR2 YFSETQ. The DNA of the CDR3 is TGCGCCAGCAGCTTGGGAGACAGGGATCAAGAGACCCAGTACTTC. It codes for CASSLGDRDQETQYF.

J is TRBJ1-6 and V is TRBV9; the match to TRBD1 covers 7 bases. This CDR3 contains 15 residues. In germline, CDR1 is SGDLS, CDR2 YYNGEE. The J segment lost 7 bases and the V segment lost 0 bases, leaving 4 bases of the junction unmatched. The CDR3 reads CASSVGTGGNSPLHF. DNA of the CDR3: TGTGCCAGCAGCGTAGGGACAGGAGGCAATTCACCCCTCCACTTT.

This clone was recorded only once. V gene TRBV27 combines with J gene TRBJ2-1, with TRBD1 matching 12 bases. In germline, CDR1 is MNHEY, CDR2 SMNVEV (reference sequence). V lost 4 bases and J lost 6; bases outside the gene matches: 4. CDR3 size: 15 residues. CDR3 sequence (DNA): TGTGCCAGCAGTTGGACGGGACAGGGGGCCAATGAGCAGTTCTTC. This sequence encodes CASSWTGQGANEQFF.

The chain combines TRBV5-1 with TRBJ2-1, with no clear D. V was trimmed by 4 bases and J by 0 bases, leaving 8 bases between them. The CDR3 contains 14 residues. CDR1 is SGHRS and CDR2 is YFSETQ in the germline V gene. This CDR3 reads CASSRPRSYNEQFF. CDR3 bases: TGCGCCAGCAGCAGACCCCGCTCCTACAATGAGCAGTTCTTC.

V gene TRBV4-1 combines with J gene TRBJ2-5; D perhaps matches TRBD2 (5 bases). CDR1 is MGHRA and CDR2 is YSYEKL in the germline V gene. This CDR3 has 13 residues. V was shortened by 1 base and J by 4 bases, with 7 bases between the two germline ends. In DNA, the CDR3 is TGCGCCAGCAGCCAAGCCCTAGCAGAGACCCAGTACTTC. It specifies CASSQALAETQYF.

The chain's CDR3 is CASSADRGAYEQYF. CDR3 DNA: TGTGCCAGCAGTGCGGACAGGGGGGCCTACGAGCAGTACTTC. This rearrangement joins TRBV6-1 to TRBJ2-7; TRBD1 aligns across 10 bases. CDR3 length: 14 residues. V trimming: 4 bases; J trimming: 2 bases; junction bases outside the gene matches: 2. Germline assignment: CDR1 MNHNS and CDR2 SASEGT.

The rearrangement uses TRBV21-1 and TRBJ1-1. TRBV21-1 constitutes a pseudogene. The CDR3 covers 18 residues. The CDR3 DNA reads as TGTGCCAGCATCAAAGCGATCGCAAAGATATGTGGGAACACTGAAGCTTTCTTT. This gives the protein CASIKAIAKICGNTEAFF.

The chain links TRBV4-2 to TRBJ2-7, with TRBD2 matching over 8 bases. V shed 4 bases, J shed 6 bases, and the junction held 11 bases outside the gene matches. This CDR3 spans 15 amino acids. CDR1 and CDR2 from the germline V gene are LGHNA and YNFKEQ. CDR3 bases: TGTGCCAGCAGCCCTTCCGGGACTAGGGGTTTCGAGCAGTACTTC. The encoded protein is CASSPSGTRGFEQYF.

The rearrangement joins TRBV15 to TRBJ1-4; maybe TRBD1 (5 bases). V lost 0 bases to trimming and J lost 2 bases, with 7 bases between them. From germline, CDR1 is LNHNV and CDR2 YYDKDF (reference sequence). The CDR3 runs to 15 residues. The CDR3 sequence: CATSRETATNEKLFF. In nucleotides, the CDR3 is TGTGCCACCAGCAGAGAGACAGCCACTAATGAAAAACTGTTTTTT.

J is TRBJ2-1 and V is TRBV28, with 7 bases fitting TRBD1. V gave up 2 bases and J gave up 5 bases; unmatched junction bases: 6. This CDR3 comprises 15 residues. The V gene's germline CDR1 is MDHEN and CDR2 SYDVKM. The CDR3 protein is CASSLPTGTHNEQFF. As DNA, the CDR3 is TGTGCCAGCAGTTTACCGACAGGGACCCACAATGAGCAGTTCTTC. The entire variable domain, with the rest obtained from reference TRBV28 and TRBJ2-1, is as follows: DVKVTQSSRYLVKRTGEKVFLECVQDMDHENMFWYRQDPGLGLRLIYFSYDVKMKEKGDIPEGYSVSREKKERFSLILESASTNQTSMYLCASSLPTGTHNEQFFGPGTRLTVL.

This clone was detected only once. The junction departs from germline at one end; a sequencing error may be responsible. The chain couples TRBV29-1 to TRBJ1-2; the D gene is possibly TRBD1 (6 bases). This CDR3 spans 13 amino acids. Germline values: CDR1 SQVTM, CDR2 ANQGSEA. The CDR3 spells CSVEGGTNYGYTF. The CDR3 region has the DNA TGCAGCGTCGAAGGGGGGACTAACTATGGCTACACCTTC.